Listed below are T cell receptor beta chains from one sample, sequenced in a study of T cells in Graves' hyperthyroidism and ophthalmopathy. TCRdb reprocessed the multiplex PCR reads with MiXCR, giving one entry per CDR3 protein. The sample contains some 490,000 distinct CDR3 sequences, approximately 22% of which appear only once. Source material: blood. The source is a woman aged 70-85 years with Graves' ophthalmopathy. CDR3s include the opening cysteine and the closing phenylalanine or tryptophan. Clone size is given for some rows only: seen once, a few or many times, or a class if the clone is expanded.

TRBJ2-4	TRBV20-1	.	CSAPRTGTKNIQYF
TRBJ1-5	TRBV15	few	CATSPYNQPQHF
TRBJ1-3	TRBV7-9	.	CASTSAPGNTIYF
TRBJ2-3	TRBV3-1	few	CASSLTSGRRRTDTQYF
TRBJ1-5	TRBV24-1	few	CATSPDKTNQPQHF
TRBJ2-3	TRBV14	few	CASSQGTSDTDTQYF
TRBJ2-7	TRBV20-1	.	CSASWTGRTYEQYF
TRBJ2-7	TRBV7-2	many	CASSPSSGSNKEQYF
TRBJ2-1	TRBV11-2	many	CASSLSSGSGNEQFF
TRBJ2-7	TRBV28	few	CASRPESARPPYEQYF
TRBJ1-1	TRBV4-3	.	CANSLLVDRGGTEAFF
TRBJ1-2	TRBV3-1	few	CASSPRGGYGYTF
TRBJ2-7	TRBV29-1	.	CSVVTGSTYEQYF
TRBJ2-7	TRBV30	.	CAFSPSRFHEQYF
TRBJ1-5	TRBV20-1	.	CSAGYSRSNQPQHF
TRBJ2-3	TRBV29-1	many	CSVESTSTDTQYF
TRBJ2-1	TRBV3-1	many	CASSQDSGLAGGQFF
TRBJ1-2	TRBV10-2	many	CASSESREVGYTF
TRBJ2-7	TRBV27	.	CASSSREGVHEQYF
TRBJ1-2	TRBV2	many	CASSGQGSMDGYTF
TRBJ2-7	TRBV10-1	many	CASSESRDRSYEQYF
TRBJ2-7	TRBV10-3	.	CAISGVPGQEPYEQYF
TRBJ2-5	TRBV7-2	many	CASSLGLQETQYF
TRBJ1-3	TRBV12-3/TRBV12-4	.	CASRLQRLSGNTIYF
TRBJ1-1	TRBV11-1	many	CASSWGRVHTEAFF
TRBJ1-2	TRBV30	many	CAWTGLGDGYTF
TRBJ2-7	TRBV15	few	CATSRDLGGYEQYF
TRBJ1-3	TRBV12-3/TRBV12-4	.	CASSPQTGNTIYF
TRBJ1-1	TRBV20-1	.	CSAFQTGGALWTEAFF
TRBJ2-5	TRBV7-3	.	CASSLTGNLGGETQYF
TRBJ2-2	TRBV27	.	CASSLSISGELFF
TRBJ2-3	TRBV7-9	few	CASSLVGGDTQYF
TRBJ2-7	TRBV7-2	many	CASSFLFDRQYF
TRBJ1-2	TRBV9	many	CASSPQGNGYTF
TRBJ1-1	TRBV5-1	.	CASSHPLGADTEAFF
TRBJ2-5	TRBV10-3	.	CAISESEIETQYF
TRBJ1-1	TRBV2	many	CAKRQPAEKTEAFF
TRBJ1-3	TRBV6-2/TRBV6-3	.	CASTGRGVSGNTIYF
TRBJ2-7	TRBV10-1	.	CASSEPRGQGSYEQYF
TRBJ2-7	TRBV4-2	.	CASSRMKGDDEQYF
TRBJ2-1	TRBV29-1	few	CSVVSASYNEQFF
TRBJ2-7	TRBV11-2	.	CASSSLAGGAYEQYF
TRBJ1-6	TRBV7-2	.	CASSLGQGYRSPLHF
TRBJ1-5	TRBV6-1	few	CASSHARGRSNQPQHF
TRBJ2-3	TRBV12-3/TRBV12-4	few	CASSFGTGMGTDTQYF
TRBJ2-7	TRBV5-1	few	CASSGGTGVYEQYF
TRBJ1-1	TRBV6-1	.	CASSEVKGEIAEAFF
TRBJ1-2	TRBV5-6	.	CASSVDTNYGYTF